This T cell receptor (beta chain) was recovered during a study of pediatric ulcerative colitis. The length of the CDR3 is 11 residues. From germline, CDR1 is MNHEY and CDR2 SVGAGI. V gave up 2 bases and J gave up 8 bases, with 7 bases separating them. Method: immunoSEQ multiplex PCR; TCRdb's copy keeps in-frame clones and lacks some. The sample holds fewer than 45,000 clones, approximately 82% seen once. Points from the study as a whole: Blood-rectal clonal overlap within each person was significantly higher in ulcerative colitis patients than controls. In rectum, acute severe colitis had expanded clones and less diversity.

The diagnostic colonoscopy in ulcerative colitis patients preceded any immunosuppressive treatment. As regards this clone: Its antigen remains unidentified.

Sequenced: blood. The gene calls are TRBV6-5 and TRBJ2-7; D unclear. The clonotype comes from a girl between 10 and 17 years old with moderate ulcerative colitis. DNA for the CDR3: TGTGCCAGCAGTTACGGCCCCCAGCAGTACTTC. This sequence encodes CASSYGPQQYF.